These 8 T cell receptor beta chains originate from one sample sequenced in a study of beta chain features in type 1 diabetes. Expressed TCRB transcripts were sequenced after all isolated RNA was converted to cDNA. Using immunoSEQ multiplex PCR, the repertoire was profiled, and TCRdb retains in-frame clones only, with some absent. This table holds 200,000 to 250,000 clones, over 8.5% found once. Source material: naive CD4+ T cells from blood. The source is a woman between 18 and 29 years old in good health.

In this sample, this clone turned up a few times. The chain recombines TRBV21-1 with TRBJ2-5; the table's D gene call, TRBD1, was not cross checked with the DNA. TRBV21-1 is deemed a pseudogene. The CDR3 runs to 15 residues. Here the CDR3 reads CASRSKGDSQETQYF. In nucleotides, the CDR3 is TGTGCCAGCAGGAGCAAGGGGGACAGCCAAGAGACCCAGTACTTC.

The chain recombines TRBV7-6 with TRBJ2-3; D gene ambiguous. Trimming removed 2 bases from V and 2 bases from J, with 14 bases in between. Germline CDR1 and CDR2: SGHVS and FNYEAQ. The CDR3 spans 16 residues. The CDR3 DNA reads as TGTGCCAGCAGCTTATCGGTGGAACAGTCCACAGATACGCAGTATTTT. Translated: CASSLSVEQSTDTQYF. Combining the CDR3 with reference TRBV7-6 and TRBJ2-3 gives the whole variable domain GAGVSQSPRYKVTKRGQDVALRCDPISGHVSLYWYRQALGQGPEFLTYFNYEAQQDKSGLPNDRFSAERPEGSISTLTIQRTEQRDSAMYRCASSLSVEQSTDTQYFGPGTRLTVL.

The chain combines TRBV5-8 with TRBJ2-5, with 8 bases identical to TRBD1. Germline loops: CDR1 SGHTS, CDR2 YDEGEE. The J segment lost 5 bases and the V segment lost 0 bases, leaving 6 bases of the junction unmatched. The CDR3 consists of 15 residues. Here the CDR3 reads CASSLAYQGAETQYF. For the CDR3, the DNA is TGTGCCAGCAGCTTGGCATATCAGGGGGCTGAGACCCAGTACTTC.

The chain recombines TRBV9 with TRBJ2-1, with TRBD1 matching over 11 bases. After removal of 5 bases from V and 9 bases from J, the junction contained 10 bases not matched to a gene. The CDR3 loop spans 15 amino acids. CDR1 SGDLS and CDR2 YYNGEE come from the germline V gene. CDR3 residues: CASRKGQGGGSEQFF. The CDR3 bases are TGTGCCAGCAGAAAGGGACAGGGGGGTGGGAGTGAGCAGTTCTTC. The full variable domain, with the rest looked up from reference TRBV9 and TRBJ2-1, is DSGVTQTPKHLITATGQRVTLRCSPRSGDLSVYWYQQSLDQGLQFLIQYYNGEERAKGNILERFSAQQFPDLHSELNLSSLELGDSALYFCASRKGQGGGSEQFFGPGTRLTVL.

This clone has just a few counts. The chain couples TRBV2 to TRBJ2-3; D is possibly TRBD1 (5 bases). Germline V CDR1 and CDR2: SNHLY, FYNNEI. Trimming cost V 3 bases and J 2 bases, with 6 bases left between them. This CDR3 spans 13 amino acids. The DNA of the CDR3 is TGTGCCAGCAGTGAGGACAACACAGATACGCAGTATTTT. Translation: CASSEDNTDTQYF. Drawing the rest from reference TRBV2 and TRBJ2-3, the complete variable domain is EPEVTQTPSHQVTQMGQEVILRCVPISNHLYFYWYRQILGQKVEFLVSFYNNEISEKSEIFDDQFSVERPDGSNFTLKIRSTKLEDSAMYFCASSEDNTDTQYFGPGTRLTVL.

The V gene is TRBV5-1, the J gene TRBJ2-3; TRBD2 agrees at 7 bases. CDR1 is SGHRS, CDR2 YFSETQ, per germline. The CDR3 is 14 amino acids. Germline trimming cut 7 bases from V and 2 bases from J; bases unmatched to any gene: 7. In DNA, the CDR3 is TGCGCCAGCCGACAGTGGGACTACACAGATACGCAGTATTTT. Amino acid sequence: CASRQWDYTDTQYF. Combining the CDR3 with reference TRBV5-1 and TRBJ2-3 gives the whole variable domain KAGVTQTPRYLIKTRGQQVTLSCSPISGHRSVSWYQQTPGQGLQFLFEYFSETQRNKGNFPGRFSGRQFSNSRSEMNVSTLELGDSALYLCASRQWDYTDTQYFGPGTRLTVL.

The chain joins TRBV7-6 to TRBJ2-7; D ambiguous. V dropped 0 bases and J dropped 4 bases, with 7 bases sitting between them. Looked up from germline, CDR1 is SGHVS and CDR2 is FNYEAQ. CDR3 length: 13 residues. CDR3 in DNA: TGTGCCAGCAGCTTAGCTGGCCAGTACGAGCAGTACTTC. This codes for CASSLAGQYEQYF.

About this clone: At one boundary the junction diverges from the germline segment, which might be a read error. CDR3 nucleotides: TGTGCCAGCAGGCACGGAGCTAGCGGGAGTCCTAGCTCTGGGGGCAACGTCCTGACTTTC. Translating it yields CASRHGASGSPSSGGNVLTF. The chain employs TRBV5-4 and TRBJ2-6; 10 bases match TRBD2. The germline CDR1 and CDR2 sequences are SGHNT and YYREEE (reference sequence). The CDR3 runs to 20 residues.